Listed below are T cell receptor beta chains from one sample, sequenced in a study of blood T cell repertoires in COVID-19. Sequencing used immunoSEQ multiplex PCR; TCRdb keeps in-frame clones, though not all of them. The sample has some 350,000 clones; around 90% are singletons. Sample: peripheral blood. The receptor set was obtained from a man aged 18 to 30 with active or convalescent COVID-19. The CDR3 runs from the conserved cysteine through the conserved F or W. The D gene is left open where the match is weak. Clone size is given for some rows only: seen once, a few or many times, or a class if the clone is expanded.

TRBV19,TRBD1,NA,TRBJ1-5,TGTGCCAGTAGTTACACGACAGGGAATCAGCCCCAGCATTTT,CASSYTTGNQPQHF
TRBV5-1,TRBD2,NA,TRBJ2-7,TGCGCCAGCAGCTTGAGGAGCGGGAGTATCTACGAGCAGTACTTC,CASSLRSGSIYEQYF
TRBV29-1,NA,NA,TRBJ2-7,TGCAGCACCACGGAGGGCCTAGACGAGCAGTACTTC,CSTTEGLDEQYF
TRBV4-1,NA,NA,TRBJ1-1,TGCGCCAGCAGCCAAGAGGCCGGGGGGGGCACTGAAGCTTTCTTT,CASSQEAGGGTEAFF
TRBV11-2,NA,NA,TRBJ1-2,TGTGCCAGCAGCTTAGTCCTGGGTTCAGGGATGGATGGCTACACCTTC,CASSLVLGSGMDGYTF
TRBV27,TRBD2,NA,TRBJ2-1,TGTGCCAGCACCCTCGACGCGGGGGGGGTTGATGAGCAGTTCTTC,CASTLDAGGVDEQFF
TRBV7-9,NA,NA,TRBJ1-5,TGTGCCAGCAGCTTAGTCGCCGGTCAGCCCCAGCATTTT,CASSLVAGQPQHF
TRBV4-2,NA,NA,TRBJ1-4,TGTGCCAGCAGCCAAGGGTTCGATTCGGGTGAAAAACTGTTTTTT,CASSQGFDSGEKLFF
TRBV5-6,NA,NA,TRBJ2-2,TGTGCCAGCAGCTTGGGGACAGAATACACCGGGGAGCTGTTTTTT,CASSLGTEYTGELFF
TRBV28,TRBD1,NA,TRBJ1-4,TGTGCCAGCAGTCACCCGGGACAGGGGGTTGAAAAACTGTTTTTT,CASSHPGQGVEKLFF
TRBV20-1,NA,once,TRBJ2-7,TGCAGTGCTAGTCCCCGGTGGAGCTCCTACGAGCAGTACTTC,CSASPRWSSYEQYF